This T cell receptor (beta chain) came from a study of T cell repertoires in cytomegalovirus infection. Each CDR3 protein gets one entry after TCRdb re-called the reads with MiXCR. This sample has 350,000 to 550,000 distinct CDR3 sequences; 30% to 40% occur once, and the top ten carry roughly an eighth. V shed 3 bases and J shed 14 bases, with 17 bases lying between them. The CDR3 is 13 residues long. Germline CDR1 is MNHNS and CDR2 is SASEGT. This receptor was taken from a human donor in good health (CMV status not recorded). Some clones in this sample may be carry-over from other donors' samples. Sequencing used PBMCs. The rearrangement links TRBV6-1 to TRBJ2-1; the D gene could be TRBD1 or TRBD2 (5 bases each). The CDR3 sequence: CASSDSRGAKEFF. CDR3 DNA sequence: TGTGCCAGCAGTGATTCAAGAGGGGCCAAGGAGTTCTTC.